The 20 T cell receptor beta chains reported below all come from one sample, sequenced in a study of blood T cell repertoires in COVID-19. Using immunoSEQ multiplex PCR, the repertoire was profiled, and TCRdb retains in-frame clones only, with some absent. Of around 20,000 clones in the sample, about 90% were seen once. Sequencing input: peripheral blood. Source of these receptors: a human donor in a cohort sampled during active COVID-19.

In nucleotides, the CDR3 is TGTGCCAGCGGTACGGGAGTCTACGAGCAGTACTTC. It specifies CASGTGVYEQYF. The chain carries TRBV11-3 and TRBJ2-7; D possibly corresponds to TRBD2 (6 bases). The CDR3 is made up of 12 amino acids. Germline CDR1 is SGHNT and CDR2 is YENEEA. The V and J ends lost 8 bases and 3 bases respectively, with 11 bases between them. The full variable domain, its missing parts supplied by reference TRBV11-3 and TRBJ2-7, is EAGVVQSPRYKIIEKKQPVAFWCNPISGHNTLYWYLQNLGQGPELLIRYENEEAVDDSQLPKDRFSAERLKGVDSTLKIQPAELGDSAVYLCASGTGVYEQYFGPGTRLTVT.

This clone was observed a single time. The chain recombines TRBV21-1 with TRBJ2-3; the tabulated D call, TRBD1, remains unverified against the DNA. TRBV21-1 is a listed pseudogene. This CDR3 has 19 residues. The CDR3 protein is CASSKDGHSGTGCSGGQYF. CDR3 nucleotides: TGTGCCAGCAGCAAAGATGGTCACTCAGGGACAGGATGTTCGGGAGGGCAGTATTTT.

This clone was seen more than once but under ten times. An end of the junction does not agree with germline; a read error may underlie this. The chain uses TRBV7-7 and TRBJ2-1; TRBD2 might be the D (6 bases). The CDR3 has 15 residues. Germline-derived CDR1 and CDR2 are SSHAT and FNYEAQ (reference sequence). The CDR3 DNA follows: TGTGCTAGCAGCCCCGGCCGGGACTCCGACAATGAGCAGTTCTTC. This translates into CASSPGRDSDNEQFF.

This sequence joins TRBV5-6 and TRBJ1-5; D is perhaps TRBD1 (6 bases). Germline V gives CDR1 SGHDT, CDR2 YYEEEE. CDR3 length equals 15 residues. V was cut by 3 bases and J by 6 bases, with 16 bases left in between. CDR3 nucleotides: TGTGCCAGCAGCTGGGGGGGCAGGTCGATTCAGCCCCAGCATTTT. Its protein is CASSWGGRSIQPQHF.

The chain has TRBV6-1 and TRBJ1-2; D uncertain. This CDR3 is 14 amino acids long. V lost 2 bases and J 3 bases, leaving 10 bases between the germline ends. CDR1 and CDR2 (germline): MNHNS, SASEGT. The CDR3 here is CASSEPGRDYGYTF. CDR3 in DNA: TGTGCCAGCAGTGAACCGGGTAGAGACTATGGCTACACCTTC.

V is TRBV5-6 and J is TRBJ1-1; the match to TRBD1 covers 8 bases. Germline V gives CDR1 SGHDT, CDR2 YYEEEE. V lost 0 bases and J lost 5; bases outside the gene matches: 9. CDR3 size: 16 residues. The DNA of the CDR3 is TGTGCCAGCAGCTTGGAAAGAGGCAGGGGGCGAACTGAAGCTTTCTTT. Protein: CASSLERGRGRTEAFF.

This rearrangement joins TRBV5-4 to TRBJ2-3, with 10 bases lining up with TRBD1. The CDR3 has 16 residues. CDR1 and CDR2 (germline): SGHNT, YYREEE (reference sequence). After removal of 2 bases from V and 3 bases from J, the junction contained 6 bases not matched to a gene. The CDR3 protein is CASSFAGQGKTDTQYF. CDR3 in DNA: TGTGCCAGCAGCTTTGCGGGACAGGGGAAGACAGATACGCAGTATTTT.

V is TRBV12-3 or TRBV12-4 and J is TRBJ2-7, with D perhaps TRBD1 (6 bases). V lost 1 base, J lost 3 bases, and 7 bases lay in between. The CDR3 is 13 residues long. The DNA for the CDR3 is TGTGCCAGCAGTTTAGTGGACAGCTACGAGCAGTACTTC. Its protein product is CASSLVDSYEQYF.

This clone was counted between two and nine times. The rearrangement uses TRBV5-1 and TRBJ1-2; D gene unclear. CDR1 is SGHRS and CDR2 is YFSETQ in the germline V gene. The CDR3 is made up of 13 amino acids. With 2 bases removed from V and 2 bases from J, the gap between germline ends came to 7 bases. The CDR3 loop is CASSLTQNYGYTF. CDR3 coding DNA: TGCGCCAGCAGCTTAACACAAAACTATGGCTACACCTTC.

The V call is TRBV30, the J call TRBJ2-1; 12 bases agree with TRBD2. The CDR3 loop spans 15 amino acids. The germline V gene has CDR1 GTSNPN and CDR2 SVGIG (reference sequence). The V and J ends lost 1 base and 16 bases, in that order; junction bases with no gene match: 14. CDR3 sequence: CAWSAKGLAGGPHFF. CDR3 coding DNA: TGTGCCTGGAGTGCAAAGGGCCTAGCGGGAGGGCCGCACTTCTTC. The full variable domain, its missing parts supplied by reference TRBV30 and TRBJ2-1, is SQTIHQWPATLVQPVGSPLSLECTVEGTSNPNLYWYRQAAGRGLQLLFYSVGIGQISSEVPQNLSASRPQDRQFILSSKKLLLSDSGFYLCAWSAKGLAGGPHFFGPGTRLTVL.

This chain uses TRBV3-1 (or the pseudogene TRBV3-2) with TRBJ2-7; perhaps TRBD1 as D (6 bases). V was pared by 0 bases and J by 1 base, with 7 bases between. The germline gives CDR1 LGHDT, CDR2 YNNKEL (reference sequence). The CDR3 has 14 amino acids. CDR3 in DNA: TGTGCCAGCAGCCAAGAACAGGGATCCTACGAGCAGTACTTC. It encodes CASSQEQGSYEQYF.

This sequence joins TRBV28 and TRBJ2-2; 10 nucleotides line up with TRBD2. Losses at the gene ends were 2 bases for V and 4 bases for J; bases not matched to a gene: 4. The CDR3 length is 16 residues. Looked up from germline, CDR1 is MDHEN and CDR2 is SYDVKM. The DNA of the CDR3 is TGTGCCAGCAGTTTAACGCCTAGCGGGGGCACCGGGGAGCTGTTTTTT. Translating it yields CASSLTPSGGTGELFF.

The rearrangement uses TRBV7-9 and TRBJ2-3; no firm D call. The ends were cut back, 5 bases at V and 3 bases at J, with 6 bases in the middle. Germline V gene data show CDR1 as SEHNR and CDR2 as FQNEAQ (reference sequence). The CDR3 is 12 amino acids. CDR3 residues: CASSEYTDTQYF. The CDR3, as DNA: TGTGCCAGCAGCGAGTATACAGATACGCAGTATTTT.

The V and J genes are TRBV7-6 and TRBJ2-7, with TRBD2 identical over 9 bases. The V gene end was trimmed by 4 bases and the J gene end by 4 bases; junction bases not matched to a gene: 17. Germline assignment: CDR1 SGHVS and CDR2 FNYEAQ. This CDR3 has 18 amino acids. The CDR3 DNA follows: TGTGCCAGCAGCTCGGCGACTAGCGGCATTCCCGGCCGTTACGAGCAGTACTTC. This encodes CASSSATSGIPGRYEQYF.

The V and J genes are TRBV28 and TRBJ1-1; tentative D call: TRBD1 (6 bases). CDR3 size: 15 residues. The V gene lost 4 bases and the J gene lost 3 bases, with 15 bases spanning the gap. CDR1 MDHEN and CDR2 SYDVKM come from the germline V gene. The CDR3 reads CASSSTQGRDTEAFF. The CDR3 DNA reads TGTGCCAGCAGTTCCACTCAGGGGAGGGACACTGAAGCTTTCTTT.

The rearrangement uses TRBV3-1 (or the pseudogene TRBV3-2) and TRBJ2-1, with D tentatively TRBD2 (5 bases). Per the germline V gene, CDR1 is LGHDT and CDR2 is YNNKEL (reference sequence). This CDR3 spans 12 amino acids. Trimming stripped 0 bases from V and 10 bases from J, with 7 bases between. The CDR3 here is CASSQDRGEQFF. CDR3 bases: TGTGCCAGCAGCCAAGATAGAGGGGAGCAGTTCTTC.

This clone was recorded only once. This chain links TRBV30 with TRBJ2-7; TRBD1 is a possible D gene (6 bases). Per the germline V gene, CDR1 is GTSNPN and CDR2 is SVGIG (reference sequence). Trimming cost V 2 bases and J 2 bases, with 13 bases left between them. The CDR3 has 14 residues. This CDR3 reads CAWSPHREPYEQYF. The CDR3 nucleotides read TGTGCCTGGAGTCCACACAGGGAGCCCTACGAGCAGTACTTC. The full variable domain, in which reference TRBV30 and TRBJ2-7 provide the parts outside the CDR3, is SQTIHQWPATLVQPVGSPLSLECTVEGTSNPNLYWYRQAAGRGLQLLFYSVGIGQISSEVPQNLSASRPQDRQFILSSKKLLLSDSGFYLCAWSPHREPYEQYFGPGTRLTVT.

V gene TRBV30 combines with J gene TRBJ1-2; D is unresolved. The CDR3 runs 14 residues. Germline V gene data show CDR1 as GTSNPN and CDR2 as SVGIG (reference sequence). V lost 2 bases to trimming and J lost 8 bases, with 18 bases between them. The CDR3 here is CAWSPPSAVLGYTF. Here the CDR3 DNA reads TGTGCCTGGAGTCCTCCTTCGGCGGTTTTGGGCTACACCTTC.

The chain is built from TRBV6-2 or TRBV6-3 and TRBJ2-7; D not resolved. From germline, CDR1 is MNHEY and CDR2 SVGEGT. V lost 4 bases, J lost 4 bases, and 11 bases lay in between. The CDR3 is 13 amino acids. CDR3 region: CASSLADGYEQYF. CDR3 bases: TGTGCCAGCAGTTTAGCTGATGGTTACGAGCAGTACTTC.

CDR3: CASRTRVGNTIYF. CDR3 bases: TGTGCCTCCAGAACCAGGGTTGGAAACACCATATATTTT. The V and J genes are TRBV2 and TRBJ1-3, with D possibly matching TRBD1 (5 bases). The CDR3 is made up of 13 amino acids. V was trimmed by 11 bases and J by 3 bases, leaving 14 bases between them. Germline-derived CDR1 and CDR2 are SNHLY and FYNNEI.